This passage covers 17 T cell receptor beta chains from one sample sequenced in a study of blood T cell repertoires in COVID-19. This table comes from immunoSEQ multiplex PCR, and its TCRdb copy is limited to in-frame clones, with some not included. The data contain almost 200,000 clones, around 85% of them singletons. Sequenced sample: peripheral blood. The receptors were gathered from a man between 60 and 70 years old with COVID-19, enrolled during active disease.

V usage is TRBV2 and J usage is TRBJ2-5; 7 bases fit TRBD1. V lost 6 bases to trimming and J lost 1 base; unmatched junction nucleotides: 5. Germline V gives CDR1 SNHLY, CDR2 FYNNEI. CDR3 length: 14 residues. The chain's CDR3 is CASSYRGGQETQYF. The DNA for the CDR3 is TGTGCCAGCAGCTACAGGGGTGGCCAAGAGACCCAGTACTTC. Variable domain in full (rest from reference TRBV2 and TRBJ2-5): EPEVTQTPSHQVTQMGQEVILRCVPISNHLYFYWYRQILGQKVEFLVSFYNNEISEKSEIFDDQFSVERPDGSNFTLKIRSTKLEDSAMYFCASSYRGGQETQYFGPGTRLLVL.

This chain connects TRBV28 to TRBJ1-4; 8 bases map to TRBD1. The CDR3 spans 14 residues. Germline CDR1 reads MDHEN; CDR2 reads SYDVKM. V was pared by 6 bases and J by 8 bases, with 8 bases of the junction left unmatched. The CDR3 region has the DNA TGTGCCAGCAGCGGGACAGGTTTTGGCGAAAAACTGTTTTTT. It encodes CASSGTGFGEKLFF.

The chain recombines TRBV28 with TRBJ1-5; D gene uncertain. Between the trimmed V and J ends, which lost 4 bases and 0 bases, there was a span of 13 bases. Germline V gene sequence: CDR1 MDHEN, CDR2 SYDVKM. This CDR3 contains 16 residues. CDR3 in amino acids: CASSSLGRSSNQPQHF. CDR3 DNA: TGTGCCAGCAGTTCCTTGGGGAGGAGTAGCAATCAGCCCCAGCATTTT.

The rearrangement uses TRBV7-2 and TRBJ1-5; 8 nucleotides line up with TRBD1. V lost 5 bases, J lost 1 base, and 4 bases stayed unmatched. CDR1 is SGHTA and CDR2 is FQGNSA in the germline V gene. The CDR3 length is 15 residues. In DNA, the CDR3 is TGTGCCAGCAGCGTACAGGGGGGAAGCAATCAGCCCCAGCATTTT. This codes for CASSVQGGSNQPQHF.

This clone was observed once. The chain uses TRBV19 and TRBJ2-5; TRBD1 might be the D (5 bases). This CDR3 region has 13 residues. V was clipped by 5 bases and J by 2 bases, with 9 bases between them. Germline values: CDR1 LNHDA, CDR2 SQIVND (reference sequence). The CDR3 DNA is TGTGCCAGTAGTCCTACAGGACAAGAGACCCAGTACTTC. It is translated as CASSPTGQETQYF. Looking up the rest from reference TRBV19 and TRBJ2-5 gives the full variable domain: DGGITQSPKYLFRKEGQNVTLSCEQNLNHDAMYWYRQDPGQGLRLIYYSQIVNDFQKGDIAEGYSVSREKKESFPLTVTSAQKNPTAFYLCASSPTGQETQYFGPGTRLLVL.

This chain links TRBV7-3 with TRBJ2-3; 8 bases fit TRBD2. Germline lookup yields CDR1 SGHTA and CDR2 FQGTGA. The CDR3 is 15 residues long. The V gene end was trimmed by 2 bases and the J gene end by 4 bases; junction bases not matched to a gene: 5. The CDR3 here is CASSLSAGAADTQYF. The CDR3, as DNA: TGTGCCAGCAGCTTATCAGCGGGAGCGGCAGATACGCAGTATTTT.

Here the CDR3 DNA reads TGTGCCAGCAGGCCCCAAGTAGATCAGCCCCAGCATTTT. It encodes CASRPQVDQPQHF. The chain uses TRBV28 and TRBJ1-5, with D hard to call. In germline, CDR1 is MDHEN, CDR2 SYDVKM. The CDR3 length is 13 residues. The germline V and J ends were trimmed by 6 bases and 5 bases, with 11 bases remaining between them.

This chain joins TRBV5-6 and TRBJ1-2, with D perhaps matching TRBD1 (5 bases). V was shortened by 2 bases and J by 3 bases, with 8 bases between the two germline ends. CDR1 is SGHDT, CDR2 YYEEEE, per germline. This CDR3 comprises 13 residues. The CDR3 spells CASSLGRDYGYTF. DNA of the CDR3: TGTGCCAGCAGCTTAGGCAGGGACTATGGCTACACCTTC. The variable domain in full, completed from reference TRBV5-6 and TRBJ1-2, reads DAGVTQSPTHLIKTRGQQVTLRCSPKSGHDTVSWYQQALGQGPQFIFQYYEEEERQRGNFPDRFSGHQFPNYSSELNVNALLLGDSALYLCASSLGRDYGYTFGSGTRLTVV.

CDR3 in amino acids: CASSFRRGRGYTF. DNA of the CDR3: TGTGCCAGCAGTTTTCGCAGGGGGCGAGGCTACACCTTC. This chain connects TRBV28 to TRBJ1-2, with 8 bases fitting TRBD1. V trimming: 3 bases; J trimming: 8 bases; junction bases outside the gene matches: 5. The CDR3 has 13 amino acids. Germline loops: CDR1 MDHEN, CDR2 SYDVKM.

The chain joins TRBV27 to TRBJ1-6; 8 nucleotides align to TRBD1. Trimming removed 7 bases from V and 9 bases from J; junction bases left unmatched: 8. This CDR3 comprises 14 residues. The germline CDR1 and CDR2 sequences are MNHEY and SMNVEV (reference sequence). CDR3 protein: CASTFDRGTSPLHF. In nucleotides, the CDR3 is TGTGCCAGCACCTTCGACAGGGGCACTTCACCCCTCCACTTT.

The chain uses TRBV5-1 and TRBJ1-1, with a tentative D call TRBD1 (5 bases). The germline gives CDR1 SGHRS, CDR2 YFSETQ. V lost 0 bases to trimming and J lost 1 base, with 10 bases between them. CDR3 length: 15 residues. The DNA of the CDR3 is TGCGCCAGCAGCTTGGGGGGCAGGACGAACACTGAAGCTTTCTTT. This sequence encodes CASSLGGRTNTEAFF.

This clone was detected only a few times. V gene TRBV2 combines with J gene TRBJ1-5; no firm D call. The CDR3 sequence is 15 residues long. CDR1 is SNHLY and CDR2 is FYNNEI in the germline V gene. Between the trimmed V and J ends, which lost 4 bases and 6 bases, there was a span of 16 bases. The CDR3 region is CASSVSGMGIQPQHF. The CDR3 nucleotides are TGTGCCAGCAGTGTCTCGGGGATGGGTATTCAGCCCCAGCATTTT.

CDR3 sequence: CASSELQGTQYF. The CDR3 coding sequence is TGCGCCAGCAGTGAGCTACAGGGGACCCAGTACTTC. The chain recombines TRBV10-2 with TRBJ2-5, with D tentatively TRBD1 (6 bases). CDR3 length equals 12 residues. V was trimmed by 2 bases and J by 7 bases, leaving 8 bases between them. Germline lookup yields CDR1 WSHSY and CDR2 SAAADI.

This chain joins TRBV5-4 and TRBJ2-1; 7 nucleotides agree with TRBD2. Germline V CDR1 and CDR2: SGHNT, YYREEE (reference sequence). This CDR3 is built from 14 residues. V lost 0 bases to trimming and J lost 8 bases; unmatched junction nucleotides: 5. The CDR3 protein is CASSLERREYEQFF. The CDR3 DNA is TGTGCCAGCAGCTTGGAAAGGCGGGAGTATGAGCAGTTCTTC.

The V and J genes are TRBV27 and TRBJ2-5; perhaps TRBD2 as D (6 bases). Trimming removed 6 bases at V and 6 bases at J, with 14 bases between. Germline CDR1 is MNHEY and CDR2 is SMNVEV (reference sequence). The CDR3 extends over 13 amino acids. The CDR3 region has the DNA TGTGCCAGCAGGCGGAGGGGTCGGCAGACCCAGTACTTC. Protein product: CASRRRGRQTQYF.

The gene calls are TRBV18 and TRBJ2-5; D remains unclear. CDR1 is KGHSH, CDR2 LQKENI, per germline. Deletions cut 0 bases from V and 5 bases from J, with 10 bases between. The CDR3 covers 14 residues. The CDR3 nucleotides are TGTGCCAGCTCACCACCGTGGAGTCTGGAGACCCAGTACTTC. This sequence encodes CASSPPWSLETQYF. The whole variable domain, filled in from reference TRBV18 and TRBJ2-5, reads NAGVMQNPRHLVRRRGQEARLRCSPMKGHSHVYWYRQLPEEGLKFMVYLQKENIIDESGMPKERFSAEFPKEGPSILRIQQVVRGDSAAYFCASSPPWSLETQYFGPGTRLLVL.

The chain is built from TRBV6-5 and TRBJ2-7; a possible D gene is TRBD1 (6 bases). The V gene lost 7 bases and the J gene lost 4 bases, with 8 bases spanning the gap. Looked up from germline, CDR1 is MNHEY and CDR2 is SVGAGI. CDR3 size: 11 residues. The CDR3 sequence: CASTGTYEQYF. The CDR3 nucleotides are TGTGCCAGCACAGGGACATACGAGCAGTACTTC.